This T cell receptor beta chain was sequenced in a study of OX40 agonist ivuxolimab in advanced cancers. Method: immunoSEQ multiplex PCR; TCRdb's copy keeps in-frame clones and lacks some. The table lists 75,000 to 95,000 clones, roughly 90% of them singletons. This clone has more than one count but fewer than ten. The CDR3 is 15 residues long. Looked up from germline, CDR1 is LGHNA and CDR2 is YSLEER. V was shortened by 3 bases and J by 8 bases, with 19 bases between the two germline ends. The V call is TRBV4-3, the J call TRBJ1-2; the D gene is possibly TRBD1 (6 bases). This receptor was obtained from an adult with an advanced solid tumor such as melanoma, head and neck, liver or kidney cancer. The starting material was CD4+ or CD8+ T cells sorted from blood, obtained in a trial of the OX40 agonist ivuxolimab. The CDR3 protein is CASSQERLQGDGYTF. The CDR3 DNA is TGCGCCAGCAGCCAGGAGCGATTACAGGGCGACGGCTACACCTTC.